This passage covers 13 T cell receptor beta chains from one sample sequenced in a study of glioma-infiltrating T cells. The iRepertoire nested amplicon-rescue multiplex PCR amplified TCR alpha and beta CDR3s from RNA. TCRdb passed the multiplex PCR reads through MiXCR, listing each CDR3 protein once. The data show about 410,000 distinct CDR3 sequences, 41% seen once. What was sequenced was glioma tissue, nonneoplastic brain tissue, or PBMCs (not recorded which). The receptor source for this set is a human donor with low-grade glioma or glioblastoma, undergoing nonglioma brain surgery, or in good health (not recorded which).

The chain uses TRBV20-1 and TRBJ2-7; 13 bases match TRBD2. This CDR3 spans 13 amino acids. V trimming: 5 bases; J trimming: 5 bases; junction bases outside the gene matches: 3. Looked up from germline, CDR1 is DFQATT and CDR2 is SNEGSKA (reference sequence). The chain's CDR3 is CSAAGLAGDEQYF. Written as DNA, the CDR3 is TGCAGTGCTGCAGGACTAGCGGGAGACGAGCAGTACTTC.

The rearrangement links TRBV12-5 to TRBJ1-1; 10 nucleotides match TRBD1. V was pared by 1 base and J by 5 bases, with 10 bases of the junction left unmatched. The length of the CDR3 is 17 residues. CDR1 and CDR2 (germline): LGHNT, FRNRAP. The CDR3 protein is CASGLAHPTGGKTEAFF. CDR3 nucleotide sequence: TGTGCTAGTGGTTTGGCCCACCCGACAGGGGGCAAGACTGAAGCTTTCTTT.

In the case of this clonotype: This may come from a read error, since a much larger clone is one base off. CDR3 sequence reads: CASIKDRVDNEQYF. The CDR3 DNA is TGTGCCAGCATTAAGGACAGGGTGGACAATGAGCAGTACTTC. The chain combines TRBV27 with TRBJ2-7, with 8 nucleotides matching TRBD1. CDR1 MNHEY and CDR2 SMNVEV come from the germline V gene (reference sequence). This CDR3 is 14 amino acids long. With 7 bases clipped from V and 7 bases from J, the junction kept 12 bases outside the gene matches.

The chain joins TRBV20-1 to TRBJ2-3; 13 bases align to TRBD2. Germline assignment: CDR1 DFQATT and CDR2 SNEGSKA (reference sequence). With 3 bases clipped from V and 4 bases from J, the junction kept 4 bases outside the gene matches. The CDR3 length is 15 residues. The CDR3 DNA reads TGCAGTGCTAGCCGACTAGCGGGAGGCGCAGATACGCAGTATTTT. Translated: CSASRLAGGADTQYF.

A remark on this clonotype: Possible read error: a much larger clone is one base away. The chain recombines TRBV6-6 with TRBJ2-7, with a tentative D call TRBD1 (6 bases). This CDR3 has 12 residues. The germline V and J ends were trimmed by 7 bases and 6 bases, with 13 bases remaining between them. CDR1 is MNHNY and CDR2 is SVGAGI in the germline V gene (reference sequence). The CDR3 is CASNAVGGEQYF. DNA for the CDR3: TGTGCCAGCAACGCAGTAGGGGGCGAGCAGTACTTC.

This clonotype was seen ten or more times. The chain joins TRBV28 to TRBJ2-7, with TRBD1 as a possible D gene (7 bases). V lost 4 bases to trimming and J lost 4 bases, with 11 bases between them. The CDR3 is 13 residues long. Germline CDR1 is MDHEN and CDR2 is SYDVKM. CDR3 bases: TGTGCCAGCAGTTCCTCAGGGGGGTACGAGCAGTACTTC. It encodes CASSSSGGYEQYF.

Remarks on this clonotype: A read error may be the cause here, since a much bigger clone is one base away. This rearrangement joins TRBV27 to TRBJ2-5; tentatively, D is TRBD1 (6 bases). This CDR3 region has 11 residues. Looked up from germline, CDR1 is MNHEY and CDR2 is SMNVEV (reference sequence). The CDR3 DNA is TGTGCCAGCGGGTCAGGGGAGACCAAGTACTTC. Translated, it gives CASGSGETKYF.

This clonotype showed up many times. The chain carries TRBV15 and TRBJ2-3; 9 nucleotides line up with TRBD1. V was clipped by 6 bases and J by 6 bases; unmatched bases: 10. The length of the CDR3 is 15 residues. From germline, CDR1 is LNHNV and CDR2 YYDKDF (reference sequence). The CDR3 bases are TGTGCCACCAGTACGAGGGACAGGGCAGAGGATACGCAGTATTTT. The encoded protein is CATSTRDRAEDTQYF.

This clonotype came up once. This CDR3 fails to terminate in the conserved phenylalanine or tryptophan, so it likely reflects a read error. V usage is TRBV4-1 and J usage is TRBJ1-1; D is ambiguous. This CDR3 has 13 amino acids. The V end was cut by 1 base, the J end by 3 bases, with 6 bases between. Germline loops: CDR1 MGHRA, CDR2 YSYEKL. In DNA form, the CDR3 reads TGCGCCAGCAGCCAAGTTAGGGACACTGAAGCTTTCTCT. It encodes CASSQVRDTEAFS.

As regards this clonotype: A clone one base away is much larger, so this may be a read error. The CDR3 spells CASSYSGRSTDTRYF. The CDR3 region has the DNA TGTGCCAGCAGTTACTCGGGCAGAAGCACAGATACGCGGTATTTT. The chain recombines TRBV6-2 or TRBV6-3 with TRBJ2-3; D gene uncertain. The CDR3 is 15 residues long. Germline values: CDR1 MNHEY, CDR2 SVGEGT.

Concerning this clonotype itself: Possible read error: a much larger clone is one base away. The chain joins TRBV20-1 to TRBJ2-7; TRBD2 might be the D (5 bases). Trimming shortened V by 7 bases and J by 2 bases, and 15 bases separated the two germline ends. This CDR3 is 13 amino acids long. In germline, CDR1 is DFQATT, CDR2 SNEGSKA (reference sequence). DNA for the CDR3: TGCAGTGACGATACTAGTGCCGCCTACGAGCAGTACTTC. This gives the protein CSDDTSAAYEQYF.

This clonotype came up once. Being one base from a much bigger clone, this may be a read error. The chain joins TRBV7-2 to TRBJ2-1, with D tentatively TRBD1 (6 bases). Germline V gives CDR1 SGHTA, CDR2 FQGNSA. The CDR3 is 15 amino acids. The CDR3 coding sequence is TGTGCCAGCACGCCTGATGTGGGGGCCTACGATGAGCAGTTCTTC. Protein product: CASTPDVGAYDEQFF.

This clonotype was seen many times. This chain joins TRBV6-1 and TRBJ2-4, with 7 bases that match TRBD2. Germline CDR1 and CDR2: MNHNS and SASEGT. This CDR3 contains 14 residues. J gave up 5 bases and V 6 bases, and 7 bases lay outside the gene matches. CDR3 DNA sequence: TGTGCCAGCAGCGAGAGCGGGACTCAAAACATTCAGTACTTC. It translates to CASSESGTQNIQYF.